The rows below give T cell receptor beta chains drawn from one sample of a study of CXCR3-negative and CXCR3-positive naive CD8 T cells. TCRdb re-called the 5' RACE reads and shows each CDR3 protein once, DNA omitted. The sample totals some 120,000 distinct CDR3 sequences. What was sequenced was naive CXCR3+ CD8+ T cells from blood. The receptors were sampled from a human donor in good health. Some clones in this sample may be carry-over from other donors' samples. Both conserved end residues are part of each CDR3. Fields, in order: CDR3 length, V gene, J gene, CDR3 protein.

len: 16; v_gene: TRBV7-9; j_gene: TRBJ2-7; CDR3aa: CASSLGLAGRFYEQYF
len: 18; v_gene: TRBV4-1; j_gene: TRBJ2-1; CDR3aa: CASSQGSGWRDPYNEQFF
len: 16; v_gene: TRBV3-1; j_gene: TRBJ2-5; CDR3aa: CASSQDVYRFQESQYF
len: 12; v_gene: TRBV5-6; j_gene: TRBJ1-2; CDR3aa: CASSLEGDGYTF
len: 15; v_gene: TRBV19; j_gene: TRBJ2-1; CDR3aa: CASSMVPGARNEQFF
len: 14; v_gene: TRBV20-1; j_gene: TRBJ2-5; CDR3aa: CNAPPEAGYGTQYF
len: 14; v_gene: TRBV4-1; j_gene: TRBJ2-7; CDR3aa: CASSAPGQGYEQYF
len: 12; v_gene: TRBV5-1; j_gene: TRBJ2-1; CDR3aa: CASHRNYNEQFF
len: 18; v_gene: TRBV6-1; j_gene: TRBJ2-3; CDR3aa: CASSGLGVSGGAVDTQYF
len: 14; v_gene: TRBV28; j_gene: TRBJ2-7; CDR3aa: CASRIPRGRYEQYF
len: 18; v_gene: TRBV6-5; j_gene: TRBJ2-1; CDR3aa: CASSRPSRRVYSYNEQFF
len: 15; v_gene: TRBV3-1; j_gene: TRBJ2-7; CDR3aa: CASSQASGLSYEQYF
len: 14; v_gene: TRBV11-2; j_gene: TRBJ2-1; CDR3aa: CASSFSYGLIEQFF
len: 11; v_gene: TRBV3-1; j_gene: TRBJ2-1; CDR3aa: CASSLREEQFF
len: 16; v_gene: TRBV12-5; j_gene: TRBJ2-3; CDR3aa: CASGSGLAGYTDTQYF
len: 15; v_gene: TRBV28; j_gene: TRBJ2-7; CDR3aa: CASSFLGDSSYEQYF